Listed below are T cell receptor beta chains from one sample, sequenced in a study of blood T cell repertoires in COVID-19. The assay was immunoSEQ multiplex PCR, and TCRdb's table has in-frame clones only and misses some. The repertoire has around 440,000 clones, about 91% of them found once; the top ten carry roughly 12%. Specimen: peripheral blood. All receptors derive from a woman in her fifties or sixties with COVID-19, enrolled during active disease. The CDR3 runs from the conserved cysteine through the conserved F or W. D genes are given only for firm matches. Part of the rows lack a size; the others show once, few, many or a class for expanded clones.

v_call	j_call	clone_size	d_call	cdr3_aa	cdr3_nt
TRBV5-1	TRBJ2-1	once	NA	CASSLGPSGNEQFF	TGCGCCAGCAGCTTGGGCCCTTCGGGTAATGAGCAGTTCTTC
TRBV28	TRBJ2-7	NA	NA	CASNTRGSSYEQYF	TGTGCCAGCAATACCCGAGGGAGCTCCTACGAGCAGTACTTC
TRBV7-6	TRBJ1-6	NA	NA	CASSLARSENSPLHF	TGTGCCAGCAGCTTAGCGCGGTCTGAGAATTCACCCCTCCACTTT
TRBV5-1	TRBJ2-1	few	TRBD2	CASSFLAGGSDEQFF	TGCGCCAGCAGCTTCTTAGCGGGGGGTTCCGATGAGCAGTTCTTC
TRBV6-5	TRBJ1-3	NA	NA	CASSSLDRLSGNTIYF	TGTGCCAGCAGTTCCCTTGACAGACTCTCTGGAAACACCATATATTTT
TRBV6-4	TRBJ2-3	NA	TRBD1	CASSEWDRQGSTDTQYF	TGTGCCAGCAGTGAATGGGATCGACAGGGTAGCACAGATACGCAGTATTTT
TRBV20-1	TRBJ2-7	many	NA	CSASAQGGSYEQYF	TGCAGTGCTAGTGCACAGGGCGGCTCCTACGAGCAGTACTTC
TRBV6-5	TRBJ2-7	NA	TRBD1	CASTHGQGYEQYF	TGTGCCAGCACCCACGGACAGGGGTACGAGCAGTACTTC
TRBV7-9	TRBJ1-3	NA	NA	CASRPGEAGNTIYF	TGTGCCAGCAGGCCCGGGGAGGCAGGAAACACCATATATTTT
TRBV7-9	TRBJ2-1	NA	NA	CASSPAQESKFF	TGTGCCAGCAGCCCAGCACAGGAATCGAAGTTCTTC
TRBV4-1	TRBJ1-2	NA	NA	CASSQDPIGGAGYTF	TGCGCCAGCAGCCAAGACCCAATTGGAGGGGCCGGCTACACCTTC
TRBV2	TRBJ1-4	NA	TRBD1	CASSAATGGTNEKLFF	TGTGCCAGCAGCGCCGCTACAGGGGGCACTAATGAAAAACTGTTTTTT
TRBV12-3/TRBV12-4	TRBJ1-2	NA	NA	CASSLQGHGYTF	TGTGCCAGCAGTTTGCAGGGGCATGGCTACACCTTC
TRBV29-1	TRBJ2-7	NA	TRBD2	CSVVAGGTYEQYF	TGCAGCGTTGTGGCGGGGGGGACCTACGAGCAGTACTTC
TRBV3-1/TRBV3-2	TRBJ2-1	NA	TRBD1	CASSPRQGRTYNEQFF	TGTGCCAGCAGCCCGAGACAGGGAAGGACCTACAATGAGCAGTTCTTC
TRBV29-1	TRBJ2-1	NA	TRBD1	CSVEDWDRYNEQFF	TGCAGCGTTGAAGATTGGGACAGATACAATGAGCAGTTCTTC
TRBV10-2	TRBJ2-7	NA	TRBD2	CASRLLAGIYEQYF	TGCGCCAGCAGATTACTAGCGGGAATCTACGAGCAGTACTTC
TRBV30	TRBJ1-4	NA	NA	CACGGRDSDEKLFF	TGTGCCTGTGGTGGCCGAGACAGTGACGAAAAACTGTTTTTT
TRBV10-3	TRBJ2-7	once	NA	CAISRDTLSHEQYF	TGTGCCATCAGTAGGGACACTTTGAGCCACGAGCAGTACTTC
TRBV28	TRBJ1-2	NA	NA	CASSSLGLPSNYGYTF	TGTGCCAGCAGTTCTTTGGGACTACCCTCCAACTATGGCTACACCTTC
TRBV5-1	TRBJ2-7	NA	TRBD1	CASTPGQGYEQYF	TGCGCCAGCACACCGGGACAGGGCTACGAGCAGTACTTC
TRBV14	TRBJ1-3	NA	NA	CASSQAGFYSGNTIYF	TGTGCCAGCAGCCAGGCGGGGTTCTACTCTGGAAACACCATATATTTT
TRBV10-3	TRBJ2-3	NA	NA	CAISDPGLPLSTDTQYF	TGTGCCATCAGTGACCCCGGACTGCCCCTCTCCACAGATACGCAGTATTTT
TRBV7-2	TRBJ1-2	NA	TRBD1	CASSPRGTGEGKTF	TGTGCCAGCAGCCCGAGGGGGACAGGGGAGGGTAAGACCTTC
TRBV19	TRBJ1-2	NA	TRBD1	CASSPGTGGGYGYTF	TGTGCCAGTAGTCCCGGGACAGGAGGAGGCTATGGCTACACCTTC
TRBV6-5	TRBJ1-1	NA	NA	CASSRELGTEAFF	TGTGCCAGCAGTAGGGAGCTTGGCACTGAAGCTTTCTTT
TRBV9	TRBJ2-1	NA	TRBD2	CASSAQRRSSGGLRDNEQFF	TGTGCCAGCAGCGCCCAACGGAGGTCTAGCGGGGGGCTAAGGGACAATGAGCAGTTCTTC
TRBV2	TRBJ1-1	NA	NA	CASRPTELNTEAFF	TGTGCCAGCAGACCGACAGAATTGAACACTGAAGCTTTCTTT
TRBV5-1	TRBJ1-2	once	NA	CASSPGGTTYGYTF	TGCGCCAGCAGCCCCGGAGGCACCACCTATGGCTACACCTTC
TRBV30	TRBJ1-4	NA	TRBD1	CAWDRETATNEKLFF	TGTGCCTGGGACAGGGAGACGGCAACTAATGAAAAACTGTTTTTT
TRBV19	TRBJ1-2	NA	TRBD1	CASSIDWQGADGYTF	TGTGCCAGTAGTATAGATTGGCAGGGGGCGGATGGCTACACCTTC
TRBV19	TRBJ2-5	once	NA	CASSSPAREETQYF	TGTGCCAGTAGTTCGCCCGCCAGGGAAGAGACCCAGTACTTC
TRBV27	TRBJ1-1	NA	NA	CASSLSPGGRAEAFF	TGTGCCAGCAGTTTAAGCCCGGGCGGGAGAGCTGAAGCTTTCTTT
TRBV12-3/TRBV12-4	TRBJ1-2	NA	NA	CASSLAAGYGYTF	TGTGCCAGCAGTTTAGCAGCAGGGTATGGCTACACCTTC
TRBV19	TRBJ2-7	NA	NA	CASSIIPGVSGYEQYF	TGTGCCAGTAGTATCATTCCGGGGGTATCGGGCTACGAGCAGTACTTC
TRBV15	TRBJ2-3	NA	NA	CATSREAQGWFVGSTDTQYF	TGTGCCACCAGCAGAGAGGCACAGGGATGGTTCGTGGGTAGCACAGATACGCAGTATTTT
TRBV11-2	TRBJ2-3	once	TRBD2	CASSRLAGGITDTQYF	TGTGCCAGCAGCAGACTAGCGGGGGGGATCACAGATACGCAGTATTTT
TRBV19	TRBJ1-6	NA	NA	CASTRSSYNSPLHF	TGTGCCAGTACAAGGAGCTCCTATAATTCACCCCTCCACTTT
TRBV5-1	TRBJ1-2	NA	NA	CASSLRDTPGGYTF	TGCGCCAGCAGCTTGAGGGACACCCCTGGGGGCTACACCTTC
TRBV9	TRBJ2-3	NA	NA	CASSGLTQYF	TGTGCCAGCAGCGGACTTACGCAGTATTTT
TRBV24-1	TRBJ1-1	once	NA	CATSNGGGAEAFF	TGTGCCACCAGTAATGGGGGGGGAGCTGAAGCTTTCTTT
TRBV28	TRBJ1-1	NA	TRBD1	CASRVQGVTEAFF	TGTGCCAGCAGGGTACAGGGGGTCACTGAAGCTTTCTTT
TRBV20-1	TRBJ2-7	NA	TRBD2	CSASVSSGATYEQYF	TGCAGTGCTAGTGTTTCTAGCGGGGCCACCTACGAGCAGTACTTC
TRBV5-6	TRBJ2-4	NA	NA	CASSLPGTAENIQYF	TGTGCCAGCAGCTTGCCCGGAACAGCAGAAAACATTCAGTACTTC
TRBV3-1/TRBV3-2	TRBJ2-1	NA	TRBD2	CASSPHRSTSVLNEQFF	TGTGCCAGCAGCCCCCACCGATCGACTAGCGTCCTCAATGAGCAGTTCTTC
TRBV18	TRBJ2-2	NA	TRBD1	CASSPPQTGGRTGELFF	TGTGCCAGCTCACCACCCCAGACAGGGGGCCGGACCGGGGAGCTGTTTTTT
TRBV3-1/TRBV3-2	TRBJ1-6	NA	TRBD1	CASSPFPGQANSPLHF	TGTGCCAGCAGCCCGTTCCCGGGACAGGCGAATTCACCCCTCCACTTT
TRBV20-1	TRBJ2-7	NA	TRBD2	CSASSTSALSYEQYF	TGCAGTGCTAGTTCCACTAGCGCACTCTCCTACGAGCAGTACTTC
TRBV2	TRBJ1-6	NA	TRBD1	CASEGARSPLHF	TGTGCCAGCGAGGGGGCTCGTTCACCCCTCCACTTT
TRBV3-1/TRBV3-2	TRBJ2-3	once	TRBD2	CASSRGLGTDTQYF	TGTGCCAGCAGCCGAGGACTAGGTACAGATACGCAGTATTTT
TRBV5-1	TRBJ1-3	once	NA	CASSRGAGNTIYF	TGCGCCAGCAGCCGGGGGGCTGGAAACACCATATATTTT
TRBV29-1	TRBJ2-3	NA	TRBD2	CSVEGTSGVPDTQYF	TGCAGCGTTGAAGGGACTAGCGGGGTTCCAGATACGCAGTATTTT
TRBV11-2	TRBJ2-5	NA	TRBD1	CASSARGETQYF	TGTGCCAGCTCCGCCAGGGGGGAGACCCAGTACTTC
TRBV10-3	TRBJ2-1	NA	TRBD2	CAISEGASGNNEQFF	TGTGCCATCAGTGAGGGGGCTAGCGGGAACAATGAGCAGTTCTTC